This entry lists 29 T cell receptor beta chains sequenced from one sample in a study of shared clonotypes between healthy human individuals. Naive CD8 cells comprised CD45RO-negative, CCR7-positively selected cells, excluding terminally differentiated effector memory CD45RA+ cells. TCRdb's table, derived via immunoSEQ multiplex PCR, lists solely in-frame clones and lacks some. The repertoire holds under 850,000 clones, with over 90% as singletons. The sample was naive CD8+ T cells sorted from blood. The receptors here all came from a man aged 25-45 years in good health.

The rearrangement links TRBV2 to TRBJ2-1, with TRBD2 matching 10 bases. The ends lost 10 bases at V and 7 bases at J; junction bases unmatched: 10. CDR3 size: 14 residues. Germline V gene sequence: CDR1 SNHLY, CDR2 FYNNEI. DNA for the CDR3: TGTGCCACAGAGGGGCTAGCGGGAGCTAATGAGCAGTTCTTC. Protein product: CATEGLAGANEQFF.

CDR3 region: CASSQEWLGWQFF. For the CDR3, the DNA is TGCGCCAGCAGCCAAGAATGGCTAGGTTGGCAGTTCTTC. V and J are TRBV4-1 and TRBJ2-1; D uncertain. V was clipped by 0 bases and J by 12 bases, with 12 bases between them. CDR1 and CDR2 from the germline V gene are MGHRA and YSYEKL. The CDR3 is 13 amino acids.

The chain couples TRBV5-1 to TRBJ1-2, with D uncertain. Germline assignment: CDR1 SGHRS and CDR2 YFSETQ. Trimming shortened V by 1 base and J by 0 bases, and 7 bases separated the two germline ends. The CDR3 runs to 14 residues. The CDR3 coding sequence is TGCGCCAGCAGCTTGACACAAGCTAACTATGGCTACACCTTC. The encoded protein is CASSLTQANYGYTF.

The chain uses TRBV5-6 and TRBJ2-1; either TRBD1 or TRBD2 may fit D (5 bases each). The CDR3 has 13 residues. V was cut by 4 bases and J by 7 bases, with 12 bases left in between. Germline CDR1 and CDR2: SGHDT and YYEEEE. CDR3 loop: CASSRDLGNEQFF. CDR3 nucleotides: TGTGCCAGCAGCCGGGACCTAGGGAATGAGCAGTTCTTC.

The chain employs TRBV6-1 and TRBJ2-1, with D unresolved. V lost 3 bases and J lost 8, with 14 bases in between. The CDR3 covers 14 residues. The germline CDR1 and CDR2 sequences are MNHNS and SASEGT. Here the CDR3 reads CASSDSWATDEQFF. CDR3 nucleotide sequence: TGTGCCAGCAGTGACAGCTGGGCGACGGATGAGCAGTTCTTC.

This chain uses TRBV7-9 with TRBJ2-2, with 13 bases that match TRBD2. Losses at the gene ends were 6 bases for V and 3 bases for J; bases not matched to a gene: 4. The germline V gene encodes CDR1 SEHNR and CDR2 FQNEAQ (reference sequence). There are 16 residues in the CDR3. CDR3 DNA: TGTGCCAGCAGACTAGCGGGAGGGGATGACACCGGGGAGCTGTTTTTT. Translating it yields CASRLAGGDDTGELFF.

The chain joins TRBV5-8 to TRBJ2-1; 7 bases fit TRBD1. The germline CDR1 and CDR2 sequences are SGHTS and YDEGEE. This CDR3 contains 15 residues. With 0 bases clipped from V and 2 bases from J, the junction kept 2 bases outside the gene matches. In DNA, the CDR3 is TGTGCCAGCAGCTTGGGACAGGGACCCTACAATGAGCAGTTCTTC. It encodes CASSLGQGPYNEQFF.

V usage is TRBV11-2 and J usage is TRBJ2-1, with TRBD2 identical over 7 bases. This CDR3 comprises 16 residues. With V trimmed by 6 bases and J by 2 bases, 10 bases remained unmatched. Germline CDR1 reads SGHAT; CDR2 reads FQNNGV. CDR3 nucleotides: TGTGCCAGCAGTTCCGTCGGGAGGACGACCTACAATGAGCAGTTCTTC. This encodes CASSSVGRTTYNEQFF.

The rearrangement uses TRBV27 and TRBJ2-7; D is possibly TRBD2 (5 bases). Germline values: CDR1 MNHEY, CDR2 SMNVEV (reference sequence). The CDR3 is 13 amino acids. The ends were cut back, 5 bases at V and 3 bases at J, with 11 bases in the middle. CDR3 protein: CASSPGRDYEQYF. CDR3 sequence (DNA): TGTGCCAGCAGTCCTGGTCGGGACTACGAGCAGTACTTC.

The chain uses TRBV11-2 and TRBJ2-7, with D possibly matching TRBD2 (7 bases). The CDR3 is 14 amino acids. Germline values: CDR1 SGHAT, CDR2 FQNNGV. V was cut by 1 base and J by 6 bases, with 13 bases left in between. CDR3 DNA: TGTGCCAGCAGCTTAGCTGGTGGGGGGGCCGAGCAGTACTTC. Residues: CASSLAGGGAEQYF.

The chain couples TRBV27 to TRBJ2-7; no definite D call. This CDR3 has 11 amino acids. In germline, CDR1 is MNHEY, CDR2 SMNVEV (reference sequence). V was shortened by 8 bases and J by 3 bases, with 8 bases between the two germline ends. CDR3: CASGLHYEQYF. CDR3 nucleotides: TGTGCCAGCGGGCTCCACTACGAGCAGTACTTC.

V and J are TRBV9 and TRBJ2-5; D possibly corresponds to TRBD1 (6 bases). With 0 bases removed from V and 1 base from J, the gap between germline ends came to 13 bases. There are 16 residues in the CDR3. Germline lookup yields CDR1 SGDLS and CDR2 YYNGEE. Written as DNA, the CDR3 is TGTGCCAGCAGCGTAGTTGGAACAGGGCTCCAAGAGACCCAGTACTTC. It yields the protein CASSVVGTGLQETQYF.

V gene TRBV27 combines with J gene TRBJ2-1, with 7 positions matching TRBD2. The CDR3 consists of 14 residues. Germline assignment: CDR1 MNHEY and CDR2 SMNVEV (reference sequence). Trimming at V came to 9 bases and at J to 8 bases, leaving 13 bases not matched to a gene. The CDR3 sequence is CASTGGGRLDEQFF. In nucleotides, the CDR3 is TGTGCCAGTACGGGGGGTGGTCGCTTGGATGAGCAGTTCTTC.

The chain employs TRBV6-1 and TRBJ2-5, with D possibly being TRBD2 (6 bases). V dropped 1 base and J dropped 0 bases, with 15 bases sitting between them. The length of the CDR3 is 17 residues. CDR1 and CDR2 (germline): MNHNS, SASEGT. The CDR3 nucleotides read TGTGCCAGCAGTGAAGTTGTGGAGGGCTGGAACCAAGAGACCCAGTACTTC. Its translation is CASSEVVEGWNQETQYF.

The chain is built from TRBV11-3 and TRBJ2-7, with a tentative D call TRBD2 (6 bases). Trimming took off 5 bases at V and 0 bases at J, with 8 bases between the two ends. In germline, CDR1 is SGHNT, CDR2 YENEEA. This CDR3 is built from 13 residues. DNA of the CDR3: TGTGCCAGCAGCCGGGAGTACTCCTACGAGCAGTACTTC. As protein: CASSREYSYEQYF.

This chain connects TRBV7-8 to TRBJ2-7; D tentatively fits TRBD1 or TRBD2 (6 bases each). Looked up from germline, CDR1 is SGHVS and CDR2 is FQNEAQ. CDR3 length equals 17 residues. Trimming took 2 bases from V and 0 from J, leaving 17 bases between them. The CDR3 DNA is TGTGCCAGCAGCTTAAATAAGGCACAGGGAGGCTCCTACGAGCAGTACTTC. Amino acids: CASSLNKAQGGSYEQYF.

The CDR3 region is CASSLVSGLPYEQYF. CDR3 DNA: TGTGCCAGCAGTCTGGTTTCCGGGTTGCCCTACGAGCAGTACTTC. The V call is TRBV27, the J call TRBJ2-7, with D uncertain. This CDR3 has 15 residues. Germline CDR1 and CDR2: MNHEY and SMNVEV (reference sequence). The V end was cut by 5 bases, the J end by 2 bases, with 16 bases between.

The chain has TRBV6-5 and TRBJ1-5; D uncertain. The CDR3 loop spans 14 amino acids. Trimming left V 0 bases short and J 5 bases short, with 8 bases between. Germline V gene lookup returns CDR1 MNHEY and CDR2 SVGAGI. DNA for the CDR3: TGTGCCAGCAGTTACTCGGGCCCCGATCAGCCCCAGCATTTT. Protein product: CASSYSGPDQPQHF.

The rearrangement uses TRBV4-2 and TRBJ2-2; D unresolved. V dropped 6 bases and J dropped 0 bases, with 5 bases sitting between them. This CDR3 is built from 13 residues. Germline values: CDR1 LGHNA, CDR2 YNFKEQ. The CDR3 region is CASRETNTGELFF. The CDR3 DNA reads as TGTGCCAGCAGAGAAACGAACACCGGGGAGCTGTTTTTT.

This sequence joins TRBV21-1 and TRBJ2-3; the D call of TRBD1 is as the table states it, not checked on the DNA. TRBV21-1 constitutes a pseudogene. This CDR3 spans 17 amino acids. In nucleotides, the CDR3 is TGTGCCAGCAGCAAAGAGAGGGGGCGAGGAGACACAGATACGCAGTATTTT. This codes for CASSKERGRGDTDTQYF.

The rearrangement links TRBV30 to TRBJ2-7, with D possibly being TRBD1 or TRBD2 (5 bases each). Germline values: CDR1 GTSNPN, CDR2 SVGIG (reference sequence). The CDR3 loop spans 12 amino acids. Trimming took 7 bases from V and 2 from J, leaving 12 bases between them. CDR3 bases: TGTGCCTACCGGGACGGCACCTACGAGCAGTACTTC. This sequence encodes CAYRDGTYEQYF.

The J gene is TRBJ1-2, the V gene TRBV7-2; 7 nucleotides align to TRBD1. Looked up from germline, CDR1 is SGHTA and CDR2 is FQGNSA. The V and J ends lost 0 bases and 3 bases, in that order; junction bases with no gene match: 4. The CDR3 is made up of 15 amino acids. The CDR3 DNA is TGTGCCAGCAGCTTAGCCCAGGGGGTCTACTATGGCTACACCTTC. Amino acids: CASSLAQGVYYGYTF.

The V gene is TRBV7-9, the J gene TRBJ1-1; D ambiguous. V lost 3 bases, J lost 5 bases, and 4 bases lay in between. The CDR3 is made up of 11 amino acids. The V gene's germline CDR1 is SEHNR and CDR2 FQNEAQ (reference sequence). The CDR3 region is CASSLETEAFF. The DNA of the CDR3 is TGTGCCAGCAGCTTGGAAACTGAAGCTTTCTTT.

The chain uses TRBV6-1 and TRBJ2-3, with no clear D. The CDR3 loop spans 13 amino acids. V was clipped by 3 bases and J by 2 bases, with 6 bases between them. Germline-derived CDR1 and CDR2 are MNHNS and SASEGT. As DNA, the CDR3 is TGTGCCAGCAGTGACGAAGACACAGATACGCAGTATTTT. Translation gives CASSDEDTDTQYF.

The chain uses TRBV4-3 and TRBJ2-7; no reliable D call. CDR3 size: 13 residues. Germline lookup yields CDR1 LGHNA and CDR2 YSLEER. With 1 base removed from V and 2 bases from J, the gap between germline ends came to 6 bases. The CDR3 DNA follows: TGCGCCAGCAGCCAAGCTCGTGCCTACGAGCAGTACTTC. Translation gives CASSQARAYEQYF.

This rearrangement joins TRBV2 to TRBJ2-5; D is perhaps TRBD2 (6 bases). Germline V gene data show CDR1 as SNHLY and CDR2 as FYNNEI. The ends were cut back, 4 bases at V and 4 bases at J, with 13 bases in the middle. The length of the CDR3 is 14 residues. This CDR3 reads CASSGLGGPETQYF. For the CDR3, the DNA is TGTGCCAGCAGTGGGTTGGGAGGACCAGAGACCCAGTACTTC. Variable domain in full (rest from reference TRBV2 and TRBJ2-5): EPEVTQTPSHQVTQMGQEVILRCVPISNHLYFYWYRQILGQKVEFLVSFYNNEISEKSEIFDDQFSVERPDGSNFTLKIRSTKLEDSAMYFCASSGLGGPETQYFGPGTRLLVL.

V is TRBV4-1 and J is TRBJ1-1; the D gene is possibly TRBD1 (6 bases). The germline CDR1 and CDR2 sequences are MGHRA and YSYEKL. The ends were cut back, 3 bases at V and 0 bases at J, with 11 bases in the middle. The CDR3 spans 15 residues. CDR3 region: CASSHMDSMNTEAFF. CDR3 in DNA: TGCGCCAGCAGCCACATGGACAGCATGAACACTGAAGCTTTCTTT.

The chain links TRBV4-1 to TRBJ2-7; the D gene is possibly TRBD2 (6 bases). CDR3 length equals 15 residues. The V gene lost 2 bases and the J gene lost 1 base, with 12 bases spanning the gap. Germline loops: CDR1 MGHRA, CDR2 YSYEKL. CDR3 amino acids: CASSQYSGWSYEQYF. CDR3 in DNA: TGCGCCAGCAGCCAATACAGCGGGTGGTCCTACGAGCAGTACTTC.

The rearrangement joins TRBV19 to TRBJ2-2, with 8 bases identical to TRBD1. Germline loops: CDR1 LNHDA, CDR2 SQIVND (reference sequence). J lost 6 bases, V lost 5 bases, and 8 bases had no gene match. The CDR3 is 15 residues long. The CDR3 protein is CASSSDRGLAGELFF. In DNA form, the CDR3 reads TGTGCCAGTAGTTCAGACAGGGGCCTGGCCGGGGAGCTGTTTTTT.